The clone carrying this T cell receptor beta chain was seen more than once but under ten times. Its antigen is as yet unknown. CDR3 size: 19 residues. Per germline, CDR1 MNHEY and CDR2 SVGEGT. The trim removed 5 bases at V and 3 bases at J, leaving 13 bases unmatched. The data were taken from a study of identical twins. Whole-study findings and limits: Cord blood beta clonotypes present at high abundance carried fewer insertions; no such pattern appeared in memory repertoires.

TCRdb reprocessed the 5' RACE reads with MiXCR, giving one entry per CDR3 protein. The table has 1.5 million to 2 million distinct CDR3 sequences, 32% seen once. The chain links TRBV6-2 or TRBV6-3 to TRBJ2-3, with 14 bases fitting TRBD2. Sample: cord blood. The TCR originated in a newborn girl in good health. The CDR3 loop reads CASSRSSQGTSGSTDTQYF. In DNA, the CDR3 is TGTGCCAGCAGTCGGAGCTCCCAGGGGACTAGCGGGAGTACAGATACGCAGTATTTT.